One and the same sample provided the 30 T cell receptor beta chains below, sequenced in a study of early T cells in non-severe SARS-CoV-2 infection. A single record per CDR3 protein comes from TCRdb applying MiXCR to the 5' RACE reads. The sample has 75,000 to 100,000 distinct CDR3 sequences, 15% seen once. Sample: whole blood. The receptors shown here come from an adult who was a healthcare worker with PCR-confirmed SARS-CoV-2 infection or an uninfected control (not recorded which).

Written as DNA, the CDR3 is TGTGCCAGCCAAAAAAGAAGTTCGGGACTAGCGAATAATTGGGCCAAAAACATTCAGTACTTC. Protein product: CASQKRSSGLANNWAKNIQYF. The chain carries TRBV12-3 or TRBV12-4 and TRBJ2-4, with TRBD2 matching over 10 bases. There are 21 residues in the CDR3. Trimming removed 8 bases from V and 1 base from J; junction bases left unmatched: 23.

The rearrangement joins TRBV2 to TRBJ2-2; D not certain. The CDR3 sequence is 16 residues long. Trimming pared 4 bases from V and 0 bases from J, leaving 12 bases between. Germline loops: CDR1 SNHLY, CDR2 FYNNEI. CDR3 nucleotide sequence: TGTGCCAGCAGTGTTGAGACACCATCGAACACCGGGGAGCTGTTTTTT. Translated: CASSVETPSNTGELFF.

The CDR3 DNA follows: TGCGCCAGCAGGGACTCAAATGAGCAGTTCTTC. This encodes CASRDSNEQFF. This rearrangement joins TRBV10-1 to TRBJ2-1; D might be TRBD2 (5 bases). With 6 bases removed from V and 7 bases from J, the gap between germline ends came to 7 bases. The CDR3 extends over 11 amino acids. CDR1 WNHNN and CDR2 SYGVQD come from the germline V gene (reference sequence).

The V and J genes are TRBV27 and TRBJ2-7; 10 nucleotides agree with TRBD1. There are 14 residues in the CDR3. Unmatched junction bases numbered 1, after V lost 3 bases and J lost 2 bases. Germline values: CDR1 MNHEY, CDR2 SMNVEV (reference sequence). CDR3 sequence (DNA): TGTGCCAGCAGTTTCGGGACAGGGGCCTACGAGCAGTACTTC. Residues: CASSFGTGAYEQYF.

V usage is TRBV19 and J usage is TRBJ1-2; 7 bases agree with TRBD1. Germline V lookup: CDR1 LNHDA, CDR2 SQIVND (reference sequence). J gave up 6 bases and V 4 bases, and 14 bases lay outside the gene matches. The CDR3 length is 16 residues. Here the CDR3 reads CASSTLGFDRENGYTF. The CDR3 nucleotides read TGTGCCAGTAGTACCCTAGGCTTTGACAGGGAAAATGGCTACACCTTC.

V and J are TRBV10-3 and TRBJ1-1; tentative D call: TRBD1 (6 bases). With 10 bases removed from V and 7 bases from J, the gap between germline ends came to 16 bases. This CDR3 contains 12 residues. Germline V gene sequence: CDR1 ENHRY, CDR2 SYGVKD. The chain's CDR3 is CATRGHTGEAFF. In DNA form, the CDR3 reads TGTGCCACCCGGGGGCACACAGGTGAAGCTTTCTTT.

The sample holds a few counts of this clonotype. The V call is TRBV28, the J call TRBJ1-2; a weak D match, TRBD1 (5 bases). There are 11 residues in the CDR3. Germline V CDR1 and CDR2: MDHEN, SYDVKM. Trimming removed 10 bases at V and 2 bases at J, with 8 bases between. The CDR3 here is CATQENYGYTF. The CDR3 DNA is TGTGCCACACAGGAGAACTATGGCTACACCTTC.

The chain has TRBV24-1 and TRBJ1-1; a possible D gene is TRBD1 (6 bases). Trimming took 3 bases from V and 10 from J, leaving 8 bases between them. Germline CDR1 is KGHDR and CDR2 is SFDVKD. This CDR3 is 11 amino acids long. The CDR3 loop reads CATSDDRRAFF. The CDR3 bases are TGTGCCACCAGTGATGACAGGAGAGCTTTCTTT.

There are many counts of this clonotype. The gene calls are TRBV29-1 and TRBJ1-4, with TRBD1 as a possible D gene (5 bases). The length of the CDR3 is 13 residues. Trimming cost V 6 bases and J 6 bases, with 14 bases left between them. Germline CDR1 reads SQVTM; CDR2 reads ANQGSEA. The CDR3 DNA reads TGCAGCGTCCGCTCCTCGGGGGATGAAAAACTGTTTTTT. Its translation is CSVRSSGDEKLFF.

V is TRBV5-6 and J is TRBJ2-1, with D perhaps assigned TRBD1 or TRBD2 (5 bases each). Germline lookup yields CDR1 SGHDT and CDR2 YYEEEE. V was trimmed by 1 base and J by 2 bases, leaving 13 bases between them. The length of the CDR3 is 16 residues. The CDR3 protein is CASSLPRDRTYNEQFF. DNA for the CDR3: TGTGCCAGCAGCTTGCCGAGGGACCGAACCTACAATGAGCAGTTCTTC.

This clonotype was counted a few times. The J gene is TRBJ2-1, the V gene TRBV5-1; D possibly uses TRBD1 or TRBD2 (5 bases each). Germline lookup yields CDR1 SGHRS and CDR2 YFSETQ. CDR3 length equals 16 residues. Trimming removed 0 bases at V and 0 bases at J, with 10 bases between. In nucleotides, the CDR3 is TGCGCCAGCAGCTTGGCGAGGGGCAGCTCCTACAATGAGCAGTTCTTC. Protein: CASSLARGSSYNEQFF.

The chain couples TRBV12-3 or TRBV12-4 to TRBJ2-1, with TRBD2 matching over 10 bases. J was trimmed by 4 bases and V by 6 bases; bases with no gene match: 6. This CDR3 is built from 15 residues. CDR3 amino acids: CASSLLAGTYNEQFF. CDR3 sequence (DNA): TGTGCCAGCAGCTTACTAGCGGGAACATACAATGAGCAGTTCTTC.

The table lists this clonotype with many counts. CDR3 sequence: CASRRRGTYNEQFF. DNA for the CDR3: TGTGCCAGCAGAAGAAGAGGGACCTACAATGAGCAGTTCTTC. The rearrangement links TRBV27 to TRBJ2-1; D might be TRBD2 (5 bases). V lost 6 bases and J 2 bases, leaving 11 bases between the germline ends. Germline CDR1 and CDR2: MNHEY and SMNVEV (reference sequence). This CDR3 contains 14 residues.

In this sample, this clonotype turned up a few times. The chain couples TRBV5-6 to TRBJ1-1, with D maybe TRBD1 (5 bases). Germline lookup yields CDR1 SGHDT and CDR2 YYEEEE. V lost 7 bases and J 6 bases, leaving 13 bases between the germline ends. The CDR3 has 12 residues. In DNA form, the CDR3 reads TGTGCCAGCTTGGGGCGAGACTCTGAAGCTTTCTTT. Its protein product is CASLGRDSEAFF.

This clonotype was observed a few times. The V call is TRBV29-1, the J call TRBJ1-3; tentative D call: TRBD1 (6 bases). Deletions cut 7 bases from V and 0 bases from J, with 13 bases between. This CDR3 is 14 amino acids long. The germline gives CDR1 SQVTM, CDR2 ANQGSEA. The CDR3 sequence: CSGAQGVSGNTIYF. CDR3 sequence (DNA): TGCAGCGGCGCACAGGGAGTCTCTGGAAACACCATATATTTT.

The chain has TRBV28 and TRBJ2-3, with no clear D. Trimming cost V 4 bases and J 0 bases, with 8 bases left between them. The CDR3 is 14 residues long. Germline CDR1 is MDHEN and CDR2 is SYDVKM. The CDR3 region has the DNA TGTGCCAGCAGTTCCGACCAAAGCACAGATACGCAGTATTTT. Protein sequence: CASSSDQSTDTQYF.

V and J are TRBV30 and TRBJ1-6; the match to TRBD1 covers 8 bases. V dropped 2 bases and J dropped 3; count of bases not matched to a gene: 6. This CDR3 spans 16 amino acids. CDR1 GTSNPN and CDR2 SVGIG come from the germline V gene (reference sequence). This chain's CDR3 is CAWSPGQGIYNSPLHF. The CDR3 coding sequence is TGTGCCTGGAGTCCTGGACAGGGCATCTATAATTCACCCCTCCACTTT.

The chain uses TRBV4-1 and TRBJ2-3; D uncertain. This CDR3 has 12 residues. V was pared by 2 bases and J by 6 bases, with 6 bases between. Germline CDR1 reads MGHRA; CDR2 reads YSYEKL. The CDR3 DNA sequence: TGCGCCAGCAGCCAACCTGGCGATACGCAGTATTTT. Protein sequence: CASSQPGDTQYF.

This clonotype was seen more than once but under ten times. The chain joins TRBV7-9 to TRBJ2-4, with 7 positions matching TRBD1. Germline loops: CDR1 SEHNR, CDR2 FQNEAQ (reference sequence). The CDR3 extends over 14 amino acids. Germline trimming cut 5 bases from V and 2 bases from J; bases unmatched to any gene: 3. CDR3 loop: CASSPQGTKNIQYF. The CDR3 DNA sequence: TGTGCCAGCAGCCCACAGGGGACCAAAAACATTCAGTACTTC.

This clonotype was counted at least ten times. J is TRBJ2-7 and V is TRBV5-6; D gene ambiguous. The CDR3 extends over 17 amino acids. Trimming took 1 base from V and 3 from J, leaving 20 bases between them. CDR1 and CDR2 from the germline V gene are SGHDT and YYEEEE. In DNA, the CDR3 is TGTGCCAGCAGCTTGAACATGGCGTCAGACATGGGCTACGAGCAGTACTTC. Protein: CASSLNMASDMGYEQYF.

This clonotype was seen at least ten times. J is TRBJ2-1 and V is TRBV20-1, with D possibly being TRBD2 (5 bases). The V gene lost 4 bases and the J gene lost 1 base, with 11 bases spanning the gap. This CDR3 is built from 14 residues. CDR1 and CDR2 (germline): DFQATT, SNEGSKA (reference sequence). DNA of the CDR3: TGCAGTGCTACCCTCGAGCGGTCCTACAATGAGCAGTTCTTC. It translates to CSATLERSYNEQFF.

This clonotype was recorded a few times. The chain employs TRBV6-2 or TRBV6-3 and TRBJ1-5, with D perhaps matching TRBD1 (6 bases). The CDR3 loop spans 15 amino acids. Trimming removed 5 bases at V and 7 bases at J, with 18 bases between. Germline CDR1 MNHEY, CDR2 SVGEGT. The CDR3 bases are TGTGCCAGCAGTAGGACAGTACCGACGGTCCAGCCCCAGCATTTT. Protein: CASSRTVPTVQPQHF.

The CDR3 DNA is TGTGCCAGCAGTAGGGGGACTTCGACCGGGGAGCTGTTTTTT. Residues: CASSRGTSTGELFF. The chain couples TRBV7-6 to TRBJ2-2, with D possibly being TRBD1 or TRBD2 (6 bases each). Between the trimmed V and J ends, which lost 6 bases and 5 bases, there was a span of 13 bases. Germline loops: CDR1 SGHVS, CDR2 FNYEAQ. The CDR3 has 14 residues.

This clonotype was seen repeatedly, ten times or more. CDR3 bases: TGTGCCAGCAGCCGGGACGCAGAGCAGTTCTTC. Its translation: CASSRDAEQFF. The genes are TRBV5-4 and TRBJ2-1, with D perhaps TRBD1 or TRBD2 (5 bases each). In germline, CDR1 is SGHNT, CDR2 YYREEE (reference sequence). CDR3 length: 11 amino acids. Trimming shortened V by 4 bases and J by 10 bases, and 9 bases separated the two germline ends.

The chain joins TRBV7-3 to TRBJ2-5, with D perhaps given as TRBD1 or TRBD2 (5 bases each). The V and J ends lost 1 base and 9 bases respectively, with 9 bases between them. The CDR3 contains 12 residues. Germline lookup yields CDR1 SGHTA and CDR2 FQGTGA. The CDR3 is CASSLNQGPQYF. Here the CDR3 DNA reads TGTGCCAGCAGCTTAAATCAGGGACCCCAGTACTTC.

This clonotype was observed a few times. The chain has TRBV5-6 and TRBJ2-2, with TRBD2 matching 7 bases. The CDR3 is made up of 17 amino acids. The junction had 7 bases not matched to a gene; V was cut back by 0 bases and J by 2 bases. CDR1 is SGHDT and CDR2 is YYEEEE in the germline V gene. As DNA, the CDR3 is TGTGCCAGCAGCTTGGCTCGCCTAGCGGACAACACCGGGGAGCTGTTTTTT. Translation: CASSLARLADNTGELFF.

This clonotype showed up just a few times. The rearrangement links TRBV2 to TRBJ2-7; D assignment may be TRBD1 or TRBD2 (5 bases each). Germline values: CDR1 SNHLY, CDR2 FYNNEI. The CDR3 contains 13 residues. V was clipped by 6 bases and J by 3 bases, with 12 bases between them. The CDR3, as DNA: TGTGCCAGCAGCTTGGGACCGAGCTACGAGCAGTACTTC. Its translation is CASSLGPSYEQYF.

At least ten counts were recorded for this clonotype. The chain couples TRBV12-3 or TRBV12-4 to TRBJ1-6; no firm D call. The CDR3 runs 12 residues. V lost 6 bases, J lost 13 bases, and 13 bases lay in between. CDR3 DNA sequence: TGTGCCAGCAGCCCCTCAGATGTGCCCCTCCACTTT. It yields the protein CASSPSDVPLHF.

The chain couples TRBV7-9 to TRBJ1-1; D not certain. V lost 2 bases and J 4 bases, leaving 5 bases between the germline ends. The germline V gene has CDR1 SEHNR and CDR2 FQNEAQ (reference sequence). The CDR3 consists of 12 residues. CDR3 protein: CASSLSSTEAFF. The CDR3 nucleotides read TGTGCCAGCAGCTTATCGTCCACTGAAGCTTTCTTT.

Notes on this clonotype: One end of the junction fails to match germline, which may point to a read error. The chain links TRBV5-1 to TRBJ2-1, with TRBD2 matching 13 bases. The CDR3 contains 17 residues. Germline V gene data show CDR1 as SGHRS and CDR2 as YFSETQ. CDR3 nucleotides: TGTGCCAGCAGCATAGGACTAGCGGGAGCTTCCTACAATGAGCAGTTCTTC. It codes for CASSIGLAGASYNEQFF.